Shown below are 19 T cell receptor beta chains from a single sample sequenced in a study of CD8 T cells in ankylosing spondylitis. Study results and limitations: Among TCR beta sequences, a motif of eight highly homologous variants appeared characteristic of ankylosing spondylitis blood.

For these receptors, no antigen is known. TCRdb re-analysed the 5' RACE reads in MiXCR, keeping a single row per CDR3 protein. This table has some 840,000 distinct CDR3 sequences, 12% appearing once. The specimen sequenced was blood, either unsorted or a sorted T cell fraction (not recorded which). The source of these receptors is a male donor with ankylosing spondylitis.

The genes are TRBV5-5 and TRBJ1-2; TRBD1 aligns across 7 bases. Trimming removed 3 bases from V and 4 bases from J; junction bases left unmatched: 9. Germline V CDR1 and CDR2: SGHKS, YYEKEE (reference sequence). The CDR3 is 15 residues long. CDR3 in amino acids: CASSSWTGKSYGYTF. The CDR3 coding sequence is TGTGCCAGCAGCTCTTGGACAGGAAAATCCTATGGCTACACCTTC.

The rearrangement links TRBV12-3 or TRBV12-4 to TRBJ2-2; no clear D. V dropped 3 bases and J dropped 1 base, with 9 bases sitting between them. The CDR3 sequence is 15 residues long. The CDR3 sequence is CASSFWILNTGELFF. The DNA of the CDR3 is TGTGCCAGCAGTTTTTGGATACTGAACACCGGGGAGCTGTTTTTT.

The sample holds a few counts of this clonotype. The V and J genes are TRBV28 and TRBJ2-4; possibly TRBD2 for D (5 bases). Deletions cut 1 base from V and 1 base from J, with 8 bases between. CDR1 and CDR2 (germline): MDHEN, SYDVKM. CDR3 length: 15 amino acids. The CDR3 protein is CASSLFGNAKNIQYF. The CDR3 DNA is TGTGCCAGCAGTTTATTCGGGAACGCCAAAAACATTCAGTACTTC. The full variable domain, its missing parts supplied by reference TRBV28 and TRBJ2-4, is DVKVTQSSRYLVKRTGEKVFLECVQDMDHENMFWYRQDPGLGLRLIYFSYDVKMKEKGDIPEGYSVSREKKERFSLILESASTNQTSMYLCASSLFGNAKNIQYFGAGTRLSVL.

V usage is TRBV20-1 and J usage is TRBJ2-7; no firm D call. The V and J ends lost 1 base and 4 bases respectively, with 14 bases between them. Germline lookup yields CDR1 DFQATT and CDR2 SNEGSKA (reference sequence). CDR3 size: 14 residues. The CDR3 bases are TGCAGTGCTAGAGTGCCCCGGGTGGTTTACGAGCAGTACTTC. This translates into CSARVPRVVYEQYF.

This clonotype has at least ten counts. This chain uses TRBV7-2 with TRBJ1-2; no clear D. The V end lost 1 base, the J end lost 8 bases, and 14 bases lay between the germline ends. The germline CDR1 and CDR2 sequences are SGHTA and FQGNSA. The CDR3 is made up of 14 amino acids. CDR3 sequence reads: CASSLVQTPEGYTF. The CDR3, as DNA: TGTGCCAGCAGCTTAGTCCAGACTCCTGAGGGCTACACCTTC.

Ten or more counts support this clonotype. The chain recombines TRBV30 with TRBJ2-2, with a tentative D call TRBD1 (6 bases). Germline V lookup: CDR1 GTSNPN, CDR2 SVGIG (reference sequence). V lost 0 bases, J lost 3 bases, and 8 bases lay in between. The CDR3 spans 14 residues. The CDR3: CAWSVQGHTGELFF. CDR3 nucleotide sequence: TGTGCCTGGAGTGTACAGGGCCACACCGGGGAGCTGTTTTTT.

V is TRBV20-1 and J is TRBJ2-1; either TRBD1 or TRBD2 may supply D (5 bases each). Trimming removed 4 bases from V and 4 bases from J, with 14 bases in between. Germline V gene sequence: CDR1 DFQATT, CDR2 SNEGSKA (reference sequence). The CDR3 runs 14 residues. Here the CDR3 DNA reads TGCAGTGCTATGAGAGGGGTAGGTTACAATGAGCAGTTCTTC. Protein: CSAMRGVGYNEQFF.

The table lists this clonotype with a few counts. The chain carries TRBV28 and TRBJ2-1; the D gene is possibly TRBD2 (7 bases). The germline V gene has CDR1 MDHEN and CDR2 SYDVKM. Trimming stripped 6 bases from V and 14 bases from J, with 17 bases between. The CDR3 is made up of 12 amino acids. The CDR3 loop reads CASSSPGRGKFF. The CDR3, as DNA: TGTGCCAGCAGCTCTCCAGGGAGGGGGAAGTTCTTC.

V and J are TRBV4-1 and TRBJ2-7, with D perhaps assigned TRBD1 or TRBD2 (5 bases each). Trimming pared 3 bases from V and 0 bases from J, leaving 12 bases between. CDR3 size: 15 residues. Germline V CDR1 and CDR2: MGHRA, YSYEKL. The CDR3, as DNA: TGCGCCAGCAGCCACCCCGGGACCTCCTCCTACGAGCAGTACTTC. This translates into CASSHPGTSSYEQYF.

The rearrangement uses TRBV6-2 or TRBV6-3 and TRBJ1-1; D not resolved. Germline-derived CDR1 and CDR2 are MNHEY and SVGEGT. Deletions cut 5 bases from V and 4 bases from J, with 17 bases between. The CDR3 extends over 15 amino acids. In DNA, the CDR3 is TGTGCCAGCAGTACTCCCCCAACGCGCATCACTGAAGCTTTCTTT. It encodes CASSTPPTRITEAFF.

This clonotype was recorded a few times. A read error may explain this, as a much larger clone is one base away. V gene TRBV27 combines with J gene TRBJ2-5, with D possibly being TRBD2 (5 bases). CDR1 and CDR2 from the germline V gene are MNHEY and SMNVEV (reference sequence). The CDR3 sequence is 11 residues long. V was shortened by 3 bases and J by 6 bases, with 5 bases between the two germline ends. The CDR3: CASSFGKTQYF. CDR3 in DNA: TGTGCCAGCAGTTTCGGGAAGACCCAGTACTTC.

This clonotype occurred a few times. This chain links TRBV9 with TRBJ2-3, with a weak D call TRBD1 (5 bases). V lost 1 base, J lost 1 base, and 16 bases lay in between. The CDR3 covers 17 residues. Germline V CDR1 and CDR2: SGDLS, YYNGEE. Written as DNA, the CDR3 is TGTGCCAGCAGCGTAAGTCTGGGGCAGCCAGGCACAGATACGCAGTATTTT. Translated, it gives CASSVSLGQPGTDTQYF.

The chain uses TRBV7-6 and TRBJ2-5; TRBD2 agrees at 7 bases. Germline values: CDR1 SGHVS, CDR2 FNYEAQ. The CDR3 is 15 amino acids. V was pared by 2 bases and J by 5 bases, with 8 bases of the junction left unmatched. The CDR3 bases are TGTGCCAGCAGCTTACCCGCGGGGGAGGGGGAGACCCAGTACTTC. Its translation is CASSLPAGEGETQYF. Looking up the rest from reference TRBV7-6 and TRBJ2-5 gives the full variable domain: GAGVSQSPRYKVTKRGQDVALRCDPISGHVSLYWYRQALGQGPEFLTYFNYEAQQDKSGLPNDRFSAERPEGSISTLTIQRTEQRDSAMYRCASSLPAGEGETQYFGPGTRLLVL.

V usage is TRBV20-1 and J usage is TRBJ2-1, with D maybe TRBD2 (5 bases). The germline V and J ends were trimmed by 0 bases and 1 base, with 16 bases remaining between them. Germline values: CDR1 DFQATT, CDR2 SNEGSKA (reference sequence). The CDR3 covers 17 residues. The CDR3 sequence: CSARDQSASWSYNEQFF. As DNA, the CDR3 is TGCAGTGCTAGAGATCAATCGGCTAGCTGGTCCTACAATGAGCAGTTCTTC.

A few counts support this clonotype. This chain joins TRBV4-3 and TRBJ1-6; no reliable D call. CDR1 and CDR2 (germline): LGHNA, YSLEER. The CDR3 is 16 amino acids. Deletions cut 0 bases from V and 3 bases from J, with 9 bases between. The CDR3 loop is CASSQERRVYNSPLHF. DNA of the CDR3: TGCGCCAGCAGCCAAGAGCGGAGGGTCTATAATTCACCCCTCCACTTT.

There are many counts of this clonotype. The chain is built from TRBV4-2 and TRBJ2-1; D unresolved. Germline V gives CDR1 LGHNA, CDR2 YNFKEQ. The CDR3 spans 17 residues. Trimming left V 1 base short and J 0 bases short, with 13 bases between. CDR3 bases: TGTGCCAGCAGCCAAGTTATCATCCCGAGCTCCTACAATGAGCAGTTCTTC. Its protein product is CASSQVIIPSSYNEQFF.

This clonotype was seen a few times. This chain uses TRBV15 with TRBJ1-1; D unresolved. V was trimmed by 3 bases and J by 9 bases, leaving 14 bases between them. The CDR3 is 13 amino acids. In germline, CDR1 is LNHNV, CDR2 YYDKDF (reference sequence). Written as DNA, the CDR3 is TGTGCCACCAGCAGGGCCCGGGAGGGCCAAGCTTTCTTT. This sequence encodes CATSRAREGQAFF.

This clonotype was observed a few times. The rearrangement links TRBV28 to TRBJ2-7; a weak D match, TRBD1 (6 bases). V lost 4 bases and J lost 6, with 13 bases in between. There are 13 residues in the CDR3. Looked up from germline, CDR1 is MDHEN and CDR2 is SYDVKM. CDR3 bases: TGTGCCAGCAGTTCCCCACAGGGATCCGAGCAGTACTTC. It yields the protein CASSSPQGSEQYF.

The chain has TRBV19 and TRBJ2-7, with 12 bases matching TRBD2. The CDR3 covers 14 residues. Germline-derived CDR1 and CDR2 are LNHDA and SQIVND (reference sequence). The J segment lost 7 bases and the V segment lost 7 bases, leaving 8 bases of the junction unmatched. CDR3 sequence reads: CASTTSGGTSEQYF. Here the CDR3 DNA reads TGTGCCAGTACTACTAGCGGGGGGACCTCTGAGCAGTACTTC.